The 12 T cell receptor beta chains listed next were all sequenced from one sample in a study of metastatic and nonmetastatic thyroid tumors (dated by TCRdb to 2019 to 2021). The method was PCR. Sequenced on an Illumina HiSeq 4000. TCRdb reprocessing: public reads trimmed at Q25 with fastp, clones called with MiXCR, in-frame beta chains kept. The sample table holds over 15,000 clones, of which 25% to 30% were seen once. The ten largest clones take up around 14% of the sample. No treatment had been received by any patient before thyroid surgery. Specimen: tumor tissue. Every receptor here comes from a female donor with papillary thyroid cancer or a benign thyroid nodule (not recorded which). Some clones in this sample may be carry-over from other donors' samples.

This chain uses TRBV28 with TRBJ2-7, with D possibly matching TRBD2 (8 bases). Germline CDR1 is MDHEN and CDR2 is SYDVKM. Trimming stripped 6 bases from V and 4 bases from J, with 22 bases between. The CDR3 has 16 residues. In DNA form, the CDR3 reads TGTGCCAGCAGGACAGGGCGGGAGGTGACGAGTTACGAGCAGTACTTC. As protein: CASRTGREVTSYEQYF.

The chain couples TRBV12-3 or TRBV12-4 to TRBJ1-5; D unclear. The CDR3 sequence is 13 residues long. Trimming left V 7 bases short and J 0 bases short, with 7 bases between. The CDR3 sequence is CASTPNSNQPQHF. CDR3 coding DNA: TGTGCCAGCACCCCAAATAGCAATCAGCCCCAGCATTTT.

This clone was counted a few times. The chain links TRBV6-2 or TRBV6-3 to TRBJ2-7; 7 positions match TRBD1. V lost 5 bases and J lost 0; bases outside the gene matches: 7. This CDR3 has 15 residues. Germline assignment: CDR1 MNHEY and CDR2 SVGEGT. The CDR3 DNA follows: TGTGCCAGCAGTCCCGACAGGGCCAGCTCCTACGAGCAGTACTTC. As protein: CASSPDRASSYEQYF.

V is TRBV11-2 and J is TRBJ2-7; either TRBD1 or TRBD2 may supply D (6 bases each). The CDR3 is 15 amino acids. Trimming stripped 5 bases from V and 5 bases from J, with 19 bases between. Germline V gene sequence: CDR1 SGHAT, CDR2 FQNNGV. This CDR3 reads CASSRRGGSWDEQYF. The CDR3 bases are TGTGCCAGCAGCCGCCGAGGGGGGAGTTGGGACGAGCAGTACTTC. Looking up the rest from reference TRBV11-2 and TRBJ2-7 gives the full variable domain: EAGVAQSPRYKIIEKRQSVAFWCNPISGHATLYWYQQILGQGPKLLIQFQNNGVVDDSQLPKDRFSAERLKGVDSTLKIQPAKLEDSAVYLCASSRRGGSWDEQYFGPGTRLTVT.

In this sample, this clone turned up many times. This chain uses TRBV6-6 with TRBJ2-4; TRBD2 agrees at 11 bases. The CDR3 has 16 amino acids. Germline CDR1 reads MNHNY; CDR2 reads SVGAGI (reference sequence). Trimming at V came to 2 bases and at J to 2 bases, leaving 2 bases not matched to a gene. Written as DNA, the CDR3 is TGTGCCAGCAGTTACGGGACTAGCGGAACCAAAAACATTCAGTACTTC. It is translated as CASSYGTSGTKNIQYF.

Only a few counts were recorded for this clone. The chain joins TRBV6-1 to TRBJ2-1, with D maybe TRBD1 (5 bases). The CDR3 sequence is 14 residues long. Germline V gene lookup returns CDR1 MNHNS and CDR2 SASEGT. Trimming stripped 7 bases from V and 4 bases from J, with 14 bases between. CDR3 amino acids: CASISGALYNEQFF. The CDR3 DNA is TGTGCCAGCATTTCTGGGGCTCTATACAATGAGCAGTTCTTC.

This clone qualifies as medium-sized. Here the CDR3 DNA reads TGCGCCAGCAGCCAAAAGATCCTAGCAGATACGCAGTATTTT. Residues: CASSQKILADTQYF. This chain joins TRBV4-3 and TRBJ2-3; D unclear. The CDR3 has 14 residues. Germline V gene data show CDR1 as LGHNA and CDR2 as YSLEER. V lost 2 bases and J 4 bases, leaving 10 bases between the germline ends.

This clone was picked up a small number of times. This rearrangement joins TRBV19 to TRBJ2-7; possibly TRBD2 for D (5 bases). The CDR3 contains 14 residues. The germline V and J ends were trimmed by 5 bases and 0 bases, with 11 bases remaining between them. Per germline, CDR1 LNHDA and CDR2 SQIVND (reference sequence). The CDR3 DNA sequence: TGTGCCAGTAGTGTAACGGGAACCTCCTACGAGCAGTACTTC. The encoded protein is CASSVTGTSYEQYF.

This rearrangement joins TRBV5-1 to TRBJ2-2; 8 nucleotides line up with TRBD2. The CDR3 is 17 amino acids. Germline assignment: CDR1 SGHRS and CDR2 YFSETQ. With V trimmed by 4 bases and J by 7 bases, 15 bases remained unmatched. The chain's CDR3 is CASSRTPGLVGDGELFF. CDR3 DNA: TGCGCCAGCAGCCGGACACCGGGACTAGTTGGCGACGGGGAGCTGTTTTTT.

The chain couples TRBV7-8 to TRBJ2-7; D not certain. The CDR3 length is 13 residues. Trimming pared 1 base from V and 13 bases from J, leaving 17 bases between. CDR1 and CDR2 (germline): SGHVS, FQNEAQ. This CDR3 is CASSLGLLSLHYF. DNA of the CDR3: TGTGCCAGCAGCTTAGGCCTTCTTAGCTTGCATTACTTC. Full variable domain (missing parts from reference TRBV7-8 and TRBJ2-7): GAGVSQSPRYKVAKRGQDVALRCDPISGHVSLFWYQQALGQGPEFLTYFQNEAQLDKSGLPSDRFFAERPEGSVSTLKIQRTQQEDSAVYLCASSLGLLSLHYFGPGTRLTVT.

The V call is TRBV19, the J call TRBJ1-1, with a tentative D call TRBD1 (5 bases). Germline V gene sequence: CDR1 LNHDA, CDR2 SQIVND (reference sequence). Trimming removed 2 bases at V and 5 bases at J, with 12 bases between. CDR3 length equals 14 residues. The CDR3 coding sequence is TGTGCCAGTAGTATATCCAGGGAAATGACTGAAGCTTTCTTT. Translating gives CASSISREMTEAFF.

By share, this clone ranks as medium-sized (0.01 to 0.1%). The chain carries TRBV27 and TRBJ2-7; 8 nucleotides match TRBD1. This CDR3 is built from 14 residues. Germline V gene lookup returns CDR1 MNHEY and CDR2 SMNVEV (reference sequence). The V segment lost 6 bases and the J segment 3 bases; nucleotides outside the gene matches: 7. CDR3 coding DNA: TGTGCCAGCAGGTCTTCGACAGGGGACTACGAGCAGTACTTC. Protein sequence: CASRSSTGDYEQYF.